This is a list of T cell receptor beta chains from one sample in a study of identical twins. TCRdb called the 5' RACE reads again in MiXCR, with one record for every CDR3 protein. Of about 480,000 distinct CDR3 sequences listed, approximately 15% were seen once; the top ten hold about 0.52%. This same sample was also part of a study on yellow fever vaccine responses in identical twins.

Sequencing used CD4+ T cells sorted from blood. The receptors come from a woman aged 18-30 years in good health. CDR3s include the opening cysteine and the closing phenylalanine or tryptophan. D genes are given only for firm matches. Size values are once, few and many counts, or a class for expanded clones, and some rows have none.

V	J	size	D	CDR3	DNA
TRBV5-1	TRBJ2-2	NA	NA	CASSPYGTANTGELFF	TGCGCCAGCAGCCCCTACGGGACTGCGAACACCGGGGAGCTGTTTTTT
TRBV14	TRBJ2-7	NA	TRBD1	CASSRSGGAGRFEQYF	TGTGCCAGCAGCCGATCAGGGGGCGCGGGACGATTCGAGCAGTACTTC
TRBV25-1	TRBJ2-3	few	NA	CASSEPTRTDTQYF	TGTGCCAGCAGTGAACCGACACGCACAGATACGCAGTATTTT
TRBV7-2	TRBJ2-3	NA	NA	CASSPGDPGTDTQYF	TGTGCCAGCAGCCCAGGGGACCCGGGAACAGATACGCAGTATTTT
TRBV7-2	TRBJ2-2	few	TRBD2	CASSLGAGALNTGELFF	TGTGCCAGCAGCTTAGGAGCGGGAGCCCTGAACACCGGGGAGCTGTTTTTT
TRBV11-2	TRBJ2-5	few	NA	CASTRTPGVQETQYF	TGTGCCAGCACCCGAACCCCAGGAGTCCAAGAGACCCAGTACTTC
TRBV3-1	TRBJ2-2	few	NA	CASSPTPTVNTGELFF	TGTGCCAGCAGTCCTACCCCGACAGTCAACACCGGGGAGCTGTTTTTT
TRBV3-1	TRBJ2-5	few	TRBD2	CASNPSGLAGGRAETQYF	TGTGCCAGCAACCCGAGTGGACTAGCGGGGGGGAGGGCAGAGACCCAGTACTTC
TRBV27	TRBJ1-3	NA	NA	CASSPRGISGNTIYF	TGTGCCAGCAGCCCGAGGGGGATCTCTGGAAACACCATATATTTT
TRBV2	TRBJ2-7	NA	NA	CASSERVYEQYF	TGTGCCAGCAGTGAAAGGGTATACGAGCAGTACTTC
TRBV7-9	TRBJ2-1	many	TRBD2	CASSYLTSGSSGEQFF	TGTGCCAGCAGCTATCTGACTAGCGGGAGCTCCGGGGAGCAGTTCTTC
TRBV5-1	TRBJ1-2	NA	NA	CASSDDGTNYGYTF	TGCGCCAGCAGTGATGACGGAACTAACTATGGCTACACCTTC
TRBV12-3/TRBV12-4	TRBJ2-5	NA	TRBD2	CASRRHNLAGERETQYF	TGTGCCAGCAGGCGACATAACCTAGCGGGAGAGAGAGAGACCCAGTACTTC
TRBV6-2/TRBV6-3	TRBJ2-7	few	TRBD2	CASSTSGSLREQYF	TGTGCCAGCAGTACTAGCGGGAGCTTAAGGGAGCAGTACTTC
TRBV29-1	TRBJ1-1	NA	NA	CSGQQHTEAFF	TGCAGCGGTCAACAGCACACTGAAGCTTTCTTT
TRBV6-2/TRBV6-3	TRBJ2-7	few	NA	CASSYSVYEQYF	TGTGCCAGCAGTTACTCGGTTTACGAGCAGTACTTC
TRBV12-3/TRBV12-4	TRBJ2-2	few	TRBD2	CASSLETSGRFAGELFF	TGTGCCAGCAGTTTAGAGACTAGCGGGAGGTTCGCCGGGGAGCTGTTTTTT
TRBV20-1	TRBJ1-5	few	NA	CSASSGRSNQPQHF	TGCAGTGCTAGTTCGGGACGTTCCAATCAGCCCCAGCATTTT
TRBV20-1	TRBJ2-1	NA	NA	CSPVGVSSYNEQFF	TGCAGTCCGGTCGGGGTTAGCTCCTACAATGAGCAGTTCTTC
TRBV2	TRBJ2-1	few	TRBD2	CASRSSGDFYNEQFF	TGTGCCAGCAGGTCTAGCGGAGACTTCTACAATGAGCAGTTCTTC
TRBV19	TRBJ2-7	NA	TRBD1	CASSTPRQGAYEQYF	TGTGCCAGTAGTACCCCGAGACAGGGAGCCTACGAGCAGTACTTC
TRBV7-9	TRBJ2-5	NA	NA	CASSRRPAQETQYF	TGTGCCAGCAGTCGGAGACCAGCCCAAGAGACCCAGTACTTC
TRBV7-2	TRBJ2-5	NA	NA	CASSGGAGFETQYF	TGTGCCAGCAGCGGAGGAGCAGGGTTTGAGACCCAGTACTTC
TRBV18	TRBJ2-3	many	TRBD2	CASSPTVAGGDTDTQYF	TGTGCCAGCTCACCGACGGTAGCGGGGGGCGACACAGATACGCAGTATTTT
TRBV7-8	TRBJ2-5	few	NA	CASLGETQYF	TGTGCCAGCTTGGGGGAGACCCAGTACTTC
TRBV7-8	TRBJ2-7	NA	TRBD2	CASSPLTSGYEQYF	TGTGCCAGCAGCCCCCTGACTAGCGGGTACGAGCAGTACTTC
TRBV12-3/TRBV12-4	TRBJ1-3	few	NA	CASSLVHRTSGNTIYF	TGTGCCAGCAGTTTGGTCCATAGGACCTCTGGAAACACCATATATTTT
TRBV5-1	TRBJ2-2	NA	NA	CASTHGGLAHLTGELFF	TGCGCCAGCACCCACGGGGGGCTAGCGCACCTCACCGGGGAGCTGTTTTTT
TRBV11-3	TRBJ2-7	few	TRBD2	CASSRAGTEQYF	TGTGCCAGCAGCCGAGCGGGGACCGAGCAGTACTTC
TRBV7-8	TRBJ2-1	few	NA	CASSYGGWGDEQFF	TGTGCCAGCAGCTACGGGGGCTGGGGGGATGAGCAGTTCTTC
TRBV20-1	TRBJ2-2	NA	TRBD1	CSAPRGSNTGELFF	TGCAGTGCCCCCAGGGGGTCGAACACCGGGGAGCTGTTTTTT
TRBV7-2	TRBJ2-1	NA	TRBD2	CASSLQLALSYNEQFF	TGTGCCAGCAGCCTACAACTAGCGCTCTCCTACAATGAGCAGTTCTTC
TRBV20-1	TRBJ1-2	few	NA	CSASRTENYGYTF	TGCAGTGCTAGTAGAACAGAGAACTATGGCTACACCTTC
TRBV7-9	TRBJ2-7	few	TRBD1	CASSNRGRDRVPYEQYF	TGTGCCAGCAGCAACAGAGGCCGGGACAGGGTACCCTACGAGCAGTACTTC
TRBV28	TRBJ2-7	NA	NA	CASLQGGPYEQYF	TGTGCCAGCCTCCAGGGAGGCCCCTACGAGCAGTACTTC
TRBV7-9	TRBJ1-2	NA	NA	CASSSRGRDTLGRGYTF	TGTGCCAGCAGCTCCCGAGGGCGGGACACTCTCGGTAGGGGCTACACCTTC
TRBV4-3	TRBJ2-3	many	NA	CASSQVRGTDTQYF	TGCGCCAGCAGCCAAGTCCGGGGGACAGATACGCAGTATTTT
TRBV6-2/TRBV6-3	TRBJ2-5	few	NA	CASSPGLETQYF	TGTGCCAGCAGTCCCGGGCTGGAGACCCAGTACTTC
TRBV7-8	TRBJ1-1	NA	NA	CASSSQPTVEAFF	TGTGCCAGCAGTTCCCAGCCGACCGTAGAAGCTTTCTTT
TRBV4-3	TRBJ2-7	few	NA	CASSQASGYEQYF	TGCGCCAGCAGCCAAGCGTCAGGCTACGAGCAGTACTTC
TRBV7-9	TRBJ2-2	few	NA	CASSLAQGPGELFF	TGTGCCAGCAGCTTAGCGCAGGGGCCCGGGGAGCTGTTTTTT
TRBV20-1	TRBJ2-5	NA	NA	CSARPVRGYQETQYF	TGCAGTGCTAGACCCGTCCGGGGCTATCAAGAGACCCAGTACTTC
TRBV29-1	TRBJ2-4	many	NA	CSVEDLKGTGLNIQYF	TGCAGCGTTGAAGATCTGAAAGGAACAGGCCTCAACATTCAGTACTTC
TRBV10-3	TRBJ2-2	few	TRBD2	CAISVLGTSGRASTSLHNTGELFF	TGTGCCATCAGTGTTCTGGGGACTAGCGGGAGGGCCTCAACATCACTTCATAACACCGGGGAGCTGTTTTTT
TRBV5-5	TRBJ2-1	NA	TRBD1	CASRHDRVPYNEQFF	TGTGCCAGCAGACATGACAGGGTTCCCTACAATGAGCAGTTCTTC
TRBV7-2	TRBJ2-7	few	NA	CASSLVVSNYEQYF	TGTGCCAGCAGCTTAGTTGTCAGCAACTACGAGCAGTACTTC
TRBV19	TRBJ2-1	NA	NA	CASSMETGGTKNEQFF	TGTGCCAGTAGTATGGAGACCGGAGGGACAAAGAATGAGCAGTTCTTC
TRBV14	TRBJ2-7	NA	TRBD1	CASSQDYRQGEYF	TGTGCCAGCAGCCAAGATTATAGACAGGGGGAGTACTTC
TRBV7-2	TRBJ2-1	NA	NA	CASSFSGPSYNEQFF	TGTGCCAGCAGCTTTAGCGGTCCATCCTACAATGAGCAGTTCTTC
TRBV29-1	TRBJ1-1	few	NA	CSVSQGNTEAFF	TGCAGCGTTTCTCAGGGGAACACTGAAGCTTTCTTT
TRBV2	TRBJ1-4	few	TRBD1	CASSDRGLGVVANEKLFF	TGTGCCAGCAGTGACAGGGGGCTTGGAGTCGTCGCTAATGAAAAACTGTTTTTT